The 14 T cell receptor beta chains below come from one sample, sequenced in a study of T cell responses to AZD1222 COVID-19 vaccine. Assay used: immunoSEQ multiplex PCR; TCRdb lists only in-frame clones, some missing. The sample includes about 130,000 clones, roughly nine tenths of them seen just once. Here the sequenced sample was peripheral blood, taken on day 0 of AZD1222 vaccination. The receptor source for this set is an adult in good health.

The chain has TRBV5-6 and TRBJ2-7, with 7 bases that match TRBD2. The V and J ends lost 2 bases and 3 bases, in that order; junction bases with no gene match: 8. The CDR3 is made up of 15 amino acids. CDR1 is SGHDT, CDR2 YYEEEE, per germline. CDR3 sequence: CASSFGLAEFYEQYF. CDR3 coding DNA: TGTGCCAGCAGCTTTGGTCTAGCGGAATTCTACGAGCAGTACTTC.

The gene calls are TRBV15 and TRBJ1-3, with 7 bases fitting TRBD1. The V gene's germline CDR1 is LNHNV and CDR2 YYDKDF (reference sequence). V gave up 6 bases and J gave up 0 bases; unmatched junction bases: 5. The CDR3 sequence is 15 residues long. CDR3 coding DNA: TGTGCCACCAGTATCAGGGGGTCCTCTGGAAACACCATATATTTT. It translates to CATSIRGSSGNTIYF. Full variable domain (remainder filled in from reference TRBV15 and TRBJ1-3): DAMVIQNPRYQVTQFGKPVTLSCSQTLNHNVMYWYQQKSSQAPKLLFHYYDKDFNNEADTPDNFQSRRPNTSFCFLDIRSPGLGDTAMYLCATSIRGSSGNTIYFGEGSWLTVV.

The chain has TRBV10-3 and TRBJ2-1, with 11 bases aligning to TRBD2. V lost 10 bases and J lost 7; bases outside the gene matches: 9. Germline V gene lookup returns CDR1 ENHRY and CDR2 SYGVKD. This CDR3 is built from 14 residues. The CDR3 DNA follows: TGTGCCACCAAACTAGCGGGAGACGGGAATGAGCAGTTCTTC. Protein sequence: CATKLAGDGNEQFF.

J is TRBJ2-1 and V is TRBV7-2, with 10 positions matching TRBD2. The length of the CDR3 is 16 residues. V dropped 6 bases and J dropped 8; count of bases not matched to a gene: 13. The germline gives CDR1 SGHTA, CDR2 FQGNSA. This CDR3 reads CASRPPGLASLDEQFF. In DNA form, the CDR3 reads TGTGCCAGCAGACCCCCGGGACTAGCGTCTCTCGATGAGCAGTTCTTC.

The CDR3 DNA reads TGTGCCAGCAGTAGTTACACTGAAGCTTTCTTT. As protein: CASSSYTEAFF. The chain recombines TRBV2 with TRBJ1-1; D not certain. The CDR3 runs to 11 residues. CDR1 and CDR2 (germline): SNHLY, FYNNEI. Trimming removed 5 bases from V and 3 bases from J, with 4 bases in between.

This chain connects TRBV5-1 to TRBJ2-7; 13 bases fit TRBD2. Germline V gene data show CDR1 as SGHRS and CDR2 as YFSETQ. V lost 4 bases, J lost 0 bases, and 7 bases stayed unmatched. This CDR3 has 17 residues. Here the CDR3 DNA reads TGCGCCAGCAGCCCTGGGACTAGCGGGACCCCCTCCTACGAGCAGTACTTC. Encoded protein: CASSPGTSGTPSYEQYF. Complete variable domain (other parts from reference TRBV5-1 and TRBJ2-7): KAGVTQTPRYLIKTRGQQVTLSCSPISGHRSVSWYQQTPGQGLQFLFEYFSETQRNKGNFPGRFSGRQFSNSRSEMNVSTLELGDSALYLCASSPGTSGTPSYEQYFGPGTRLTVT.

The V gene is TRBV5-1, the J gene TRBJ1-1, with TRBD1 matching over 7 bases. From germline, CDR1 is SGHRS and CDR2 YFSETQ. The CDR3 is 12 amino acids. J gave up 6 bases and V 3 bases, and 2 bases lay outside the gene matches. The CDR3, as DNA: TGCGCCAGCAGCTCAGGGACAGCTGAAGCTTTCTTT. It codes for CASSSGTAEAFF.

The J gene is TRBJ2-5, the V gene TRBV21-1; the table names TRBD1, a call not compared with the DNA. TRBV21-1 is a pseudogene segment. CDR3 length: 14 amino acids. This chain's CDR3 is CASSKGTAQETQYF. In DNA form, the CDR3 reads TGTGCCAGCAGCAAAGGGACAGCACAAGAGACCCAGTACTTC.

CDR3 DNA: TGTGCCAGCAGTCCGCCTACGGACTATGGCTACACCTTC. This encodes CASSPPTDYGYTF. The chain combines TRBV28 with TRBJ1-2; D unresolved. The CDR3 is 13 residues long. The ends were cut back, 5 bases at V and 3 bases at J, with 10 bases in the middle. Germline V lookup: CDR1 MDHEN, CDR2 SYDVKM.

This clone was counted once. The rearrangement links TRBV9 to TRBJ2-3; TRBD2 agrees at 7 bases. Germline V CDR1 and CDR2: SGDLS, YYNGEE. Unmatched junction bases numbered 4, after V lost 0 bases and J lost 6 bases. This CDR3 spans 14 amino acids. The CDR3 nucleotides read TGTGCCAGCAGCGTAGTGCCCGGGGGGGATACGCAGTATTTT. Its translation is CASSVVPGGDTQYF.

This chain uses TRBV5-1 with TRBJ2-2; D is possibly TRBD1 (5 bases). V was trimmed by 7 bases and J by 2 bases, leaving 12 bases between them. CDR3 length: 14 amino acids. From germline, CDR1 is SGHRS and CDR2 YFSETQ. In nucleotides, the CDR3 is TGCGCCAGCCGACAGTTACTAAACACCGGGGAGCTGTTTTTT. It yields the protein CASRQLLNTGELFF.

The chain combines TRBV11-2 with TRBJ1-5; D is perhaps TRBD1 (5 bases). The CDR3 is 13 residues long. Looked up from germline, CDR1 is SGHAT and CDR2 is FQNNGV. V was clipped by 0 bases and J by 7 bases, with 7 bases between them. The CDR3 nucleotides read TGTGCCAGCAGCTTAGATCAGGGCCAGCCCCAGCATTTT. Residues: CASSLDQGQPQHF.

The CDR3 nucleotides read TGTGCCAGCACCAGACGGGCGGGAGGGCGAGAGACCCAGTACTTC. It is translated as CASTRRAGGRETQYF. This chain links TRBV13 with TRBJ2-5, with 9 bases fitting TRBD2. This CDR3 region has 15 residues. V lost 7 bases and J lost 4; bases outside the gene matches: 10. Germline V gene sequence: CDR1 PRHDT, CDR2 FYEKMQ (reference sequence).

The chain recombines TRBV5-1 with TRBJ1-2; D ambiguous. The CDR3 covers 12 residues. V was cut by 4 bases and J by 1 base, with 5 bases left in between. Germline V gives CDR1 SGHRS, CDR2 YFSETQ. The DNA for the CDR3 is TGCGCCAGCAGCAATGTTAACTATGGCTACACCTTC. It codes for CASSNVNYGYTF.